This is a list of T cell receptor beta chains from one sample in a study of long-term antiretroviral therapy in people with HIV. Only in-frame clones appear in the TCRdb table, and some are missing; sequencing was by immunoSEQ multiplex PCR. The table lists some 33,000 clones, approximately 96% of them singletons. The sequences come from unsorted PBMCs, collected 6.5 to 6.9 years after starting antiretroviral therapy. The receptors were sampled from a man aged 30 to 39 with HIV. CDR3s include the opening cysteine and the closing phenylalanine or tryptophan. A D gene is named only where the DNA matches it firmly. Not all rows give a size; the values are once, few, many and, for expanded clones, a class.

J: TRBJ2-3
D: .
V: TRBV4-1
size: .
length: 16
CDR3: CASSPVPIGATDTQYF
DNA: TGCGCCAGCAGCCCCGTCCCCATAGGGGCCACAGATACGCAGTATTTT

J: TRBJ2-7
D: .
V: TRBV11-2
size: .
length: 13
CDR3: CASSLAPDYEQYF
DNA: TGTGCCAGCAGCTTAGCCCCGGACTACGAGCAGTACTTC

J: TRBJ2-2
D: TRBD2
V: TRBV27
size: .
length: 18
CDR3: CASKPGLAGGPYTGELFF
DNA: TGTGCCAGCAAGCCGGGACTAGCGGGAGGGCCGTATACCGGGGAGCTGTTTTTT

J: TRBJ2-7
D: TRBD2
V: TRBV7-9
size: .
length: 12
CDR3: CASSPTGGEQYF
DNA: TGTGCCAGCAGCCCCACCGGGGGGGAGCAGTACTTC

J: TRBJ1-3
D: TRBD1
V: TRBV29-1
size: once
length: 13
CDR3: CSVETGEGNTIYF
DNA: TGCAGCGTTGAAACAGGGGAGGGAAACACCATATATTTT

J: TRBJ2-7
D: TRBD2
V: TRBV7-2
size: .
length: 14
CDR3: CASSLAAGVFEQYF
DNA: TGTGCCAGCAGCTTAGCAGCGGGAGTATTTGAGCAGTACTTC

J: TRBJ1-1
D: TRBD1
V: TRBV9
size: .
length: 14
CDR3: CASSVAGGDTEAFF
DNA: TGTGCCAGCAGCGTAGCAGGGGGAGACACTGAAGCTTTCTTT

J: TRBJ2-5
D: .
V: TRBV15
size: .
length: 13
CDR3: CATSRAGWETQYF
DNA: TGTGCCACCAGCAGAGCGGGGTGGGAGACCCAGTACTTC

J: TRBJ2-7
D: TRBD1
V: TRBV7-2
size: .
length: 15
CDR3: CASSLGLGQVYEQYF
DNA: TGTGCCAGCAGCTTAGGTCTTGGACAGGTCTACGAGCAGTACTTC

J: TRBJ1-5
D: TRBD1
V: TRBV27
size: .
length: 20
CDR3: CVSSLSKQGGPKWGNQPQHF
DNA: TGTGTCAGCAGTTTATCGAAACAGGGGGGACCTAAGTGGGGCAATCAGCCCCAGCATTTT

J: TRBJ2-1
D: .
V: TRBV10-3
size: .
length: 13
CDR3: CATQKAPTEGQFF
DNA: TGTGCCACCCAAAAGGCCCCGACCGAGGGGCAGTTCTTC

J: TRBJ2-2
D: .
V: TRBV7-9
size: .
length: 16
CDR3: CASSLSGGLNTGELFF
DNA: TGTGCCAGCAGCTTATCGGGCGGCCTAAACACCGGGGAGCTGTTTTTT

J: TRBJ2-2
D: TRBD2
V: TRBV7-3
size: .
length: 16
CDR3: CASSFSLAGGPGELFF
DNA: TGTGCCAGCAGCTTCTCTCTAGCGGGGGGTCCCGGGGAGCTGTTTTTT

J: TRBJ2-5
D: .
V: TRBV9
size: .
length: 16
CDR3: CASSTRAGSSQETQYF
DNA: TGTGCCAGCAGCACTAGGGCAGGTAGCTCCCAAGAGACCCAGTACTTC

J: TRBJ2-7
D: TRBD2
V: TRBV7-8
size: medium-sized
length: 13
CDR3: CASSPSGSREQYF
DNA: TGTGCCAGCAGCCCTAGCGGGAGTCGCGAGCAGTACTTC

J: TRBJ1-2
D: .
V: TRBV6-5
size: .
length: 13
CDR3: CASSQDRGWGYTF
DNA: TGTGCCAGCAGTCAAGACCGGGGTTGGGGCTACACCTTC

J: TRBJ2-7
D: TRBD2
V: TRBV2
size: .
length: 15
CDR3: CASSELAGGGSEQYF
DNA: TGTGCCAGCAGTGAACTAGCGGGAGGGGGAAGCGAGCAGTACTTC

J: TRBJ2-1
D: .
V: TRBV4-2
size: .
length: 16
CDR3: CASSQEIRSSYNEQFF
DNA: TGTGCCAGCAGCCAAGAGATTCGGAGCTCCTACAATGAGCAGTTCTTC

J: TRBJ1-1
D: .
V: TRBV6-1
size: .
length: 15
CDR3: CASSEEGKRSTEAFF
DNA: TGTGCCAGCAGTGAAGAAGGTAAGAGGAGCACTGAAGCTTTCTTT

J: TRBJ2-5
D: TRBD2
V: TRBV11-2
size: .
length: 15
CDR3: CASSTNSGRWETQYF
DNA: TGTGCCAGCAGCACCAATAGCGGGAGGTGGGAGACCCAGTACTTC

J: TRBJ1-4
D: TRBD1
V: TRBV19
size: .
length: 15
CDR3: CASSIAPAPGGKLFF
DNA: TGTGCCAGTAGTATCGCACCCGCACCAGGGGGAAAACTGTTTTTT

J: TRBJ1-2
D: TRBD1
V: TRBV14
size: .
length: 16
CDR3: CASSHVGQARNYGYTF
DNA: TGTGCCAGCAGCCATGTGGGACAGGCAAGAAACTATGGCTACACCTTC

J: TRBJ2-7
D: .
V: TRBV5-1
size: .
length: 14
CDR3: CASSLTGSSYEQYF
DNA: TGCGCCAGCAGCTTGACAGGGTCCTCCTACGAGCAGTACTTC

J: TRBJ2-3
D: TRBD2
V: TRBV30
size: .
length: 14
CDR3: CAWTPSGSADTQYF
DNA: TGTGCCTGGACCCCGAGCGGGAGTGCAGATACGCAGTATTTT

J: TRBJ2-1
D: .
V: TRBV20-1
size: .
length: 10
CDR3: CSASGKAPFF
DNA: TGCAGTGCTAGCGGGAAGGCCCCGTTCTTC

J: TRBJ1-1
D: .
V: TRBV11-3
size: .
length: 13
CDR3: CASSLLGNTEAFF
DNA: TGTGCCAGCAGCTTATTAGGGAACACTGAAGCTTTCTTT

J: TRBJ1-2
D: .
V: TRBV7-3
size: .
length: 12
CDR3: CANSYSNYGYTF
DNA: TGTGCCAACAGCTATTCTAACTATGGCTACACCTTC

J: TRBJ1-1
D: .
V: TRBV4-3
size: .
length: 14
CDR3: CASSQDRRTLEAFF
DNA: TGCGCCAGCAGCCAAGATAGGAGAACACTTGAAGCTTTCTTT

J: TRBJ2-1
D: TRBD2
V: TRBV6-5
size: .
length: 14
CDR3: CASSGLAVYNEQFF
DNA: TGTGCCAGCAGCGGACTAGCGGTATACAATGAGCAGTTCTTC

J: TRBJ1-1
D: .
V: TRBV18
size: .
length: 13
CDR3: CASSPLERAEAFF
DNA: TGTGCCAGCTCACCACTTGAACGCGCTGAAGCTTTCTTT

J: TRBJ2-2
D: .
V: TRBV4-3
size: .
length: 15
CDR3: CASSQDLRGAGELFF
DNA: TGCGCCAGCAGCCAAGATCTTCGGGGAGCCGGGGAGCTGTTTTTT

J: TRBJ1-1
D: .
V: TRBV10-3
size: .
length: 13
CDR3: CAISESGRLEAFF
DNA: TGTGCCATCAGTGAGTCGGGGAGGCTCGAAGCTTTCTTT

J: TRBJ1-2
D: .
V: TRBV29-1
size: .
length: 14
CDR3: CSVEDWDMNYGYTF
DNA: TGCAGCGTTGAAGATTGGGACATGAACTATGGCTACACCTTC

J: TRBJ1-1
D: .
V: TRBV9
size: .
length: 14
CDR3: CASSAGNLNTEAFF
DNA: TGTGCCAGCAGCGCGGGAAACTTGAACACTGAAGCTTTCTTT

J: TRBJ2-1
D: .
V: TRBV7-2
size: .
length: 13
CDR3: CASSFRGQLGGFF
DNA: TGTGCCAGCAGCTTTAGAGGGCAACTCGGGGGGTTCTTC

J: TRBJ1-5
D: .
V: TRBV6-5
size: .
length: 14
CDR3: CASSYDRFNQPQHF
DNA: TGTGCCAGCAGTTACGACAGATTCAATCAGCCCCAGCATTTT

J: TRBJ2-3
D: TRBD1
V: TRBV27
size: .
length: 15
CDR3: CASRYRDRESDTQYF
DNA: TGTGCCAGCAGATACCGGGACAGGGAGTCCGATACGCAGTATTTT

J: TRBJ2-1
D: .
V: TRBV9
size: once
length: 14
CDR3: CASSLGLPYNEQFF
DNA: TGTGCCAGCAGCCTAGGACTACCTTACAATGAGCAGTTCTTC

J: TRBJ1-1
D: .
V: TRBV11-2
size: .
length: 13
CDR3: CASSFPGVAEAFF
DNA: TGTGCCAGCAGTTTTCCAGGGGTTGCTGAAGCTTTCTTT

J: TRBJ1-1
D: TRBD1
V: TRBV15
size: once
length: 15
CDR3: CATSGWDRGLPEAFF
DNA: TGTGCCACCAGCGGTTGGGACAGGGGGCTCCCTGAAGCTTTCTTT

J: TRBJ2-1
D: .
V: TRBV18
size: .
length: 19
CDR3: CASSPPPGGDRSSYNEQFF
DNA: TGTGCCAGCTCACCACCTCCCGGGGGGGACAGGAGCTCCTACAATGAGCAGTTCTTC

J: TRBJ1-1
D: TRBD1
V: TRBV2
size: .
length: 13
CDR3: CASRDRDGTEAFF
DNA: TGTGCCAGCAGGGACAGGGATGGCACTGAAGCTTTCTTT

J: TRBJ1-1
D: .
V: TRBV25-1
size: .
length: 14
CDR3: CASSVDRTPREAFF
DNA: TGTGCCAGCAGTGTAGACCGAACCCCCCGAGAAGCTTTCTTT

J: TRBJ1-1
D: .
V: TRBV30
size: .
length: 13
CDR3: CALVRGVQTEAFF
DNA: TGTGCCCTAGTCCGGGGGGTACAGACTGAAGCTTTCTTT

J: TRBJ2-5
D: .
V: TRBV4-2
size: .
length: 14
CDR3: CASSQLAQTETQYF
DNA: TGTGCCAGCAGCCAACTCGCCCAGACGGAGACCCAGTACTTC

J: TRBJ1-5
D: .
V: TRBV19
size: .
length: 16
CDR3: CASSISGGAINQPQHF
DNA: TGTGCCAGTAGTATCTCGGGAGGGGCTATAAATCAGCCCCAGCATTTT